This T cell receptor beta chain was recorded in a study of early T cells in non-severe SARS-CoV-2 infection. Across the study: Bulk RNA taken from unsorted whole blood was sequenced, leaving chains unpaired. Study results and caveats: VDJdb-based annotation leaned toward anti-spike CD8 responses and missed private and CD4 specificities.

Molecules of cDNA were individually given unique molecular identifiers that were attached to them. One entry per CDR3 protein results from TCRdb running MiXCR on the 5' RACE reads. This sample has approximately 50,000 distinct CDR3 sequences, with about 7.8% found just once. The V gene end was trimmed by 2 bases and the J gene end by 4 bases; junction bases not matched to a gene: 4. The CDR3 has 16 amino acids. Looked up from germline, CDR1 is LGHNA and CDR2 is YNFKEQ. Notes on this clonotype: The target antigen is unknown.

What was sequenced was whole blood. V usage is TRBV4-2 and J usage is TRBJ2-7; 14 bases align to TRBD2. The TCR comes from an adult who was a healthcare worker with PCR-confirmed SARS-CoV-2 infection or an uninfected control (not recorded which). CDR3 sequence: CASSQPGTSGGYEQYF. The CDR3 DNA reads TGTGCCAGCAGCCAACCCGGGACTAGCGGGGGATACGAGCAGTACTTC.